The T cell receptor (beta chain) described here comes from a study of cytomegalovirus exposure and HLA in healthy donors. Note on this clone: The target antigen is unknown.

The PCR contained 60 Vbeta and 13 Jbeta primers. How the authors handled the data: An analysis that came later counted roughly 87 million unique TCR beta chains, about 10 million shared. TCRdb keeps only in-frame clones here, not all; method: immunoSEQ multiplex PCR. The D gene and trimming were derived from the DNA, and the V and J assignments and clone size from that table. Of 150,000 to 200,000 clones in the sample, about 80% are singletons; the top ten hold roughly 3.6%. Study conclusions and caveats: Association of a missense DCLRE1C variant with TCR beta V- and J-gene trimming was reported in a later analysis. Some V segments could not be told apart, so they were left out, TRBV6-2 and TRBV6-3 among them. Highest at DRB1 and lowest at HLA-C, TCR association rates differed among HLA loci in a later analysis.

Germline V lookup: CDR1 MDHEN, CDR2 SYDVKM. The CDR3 is 12 residues long. The V and J ends lost 2 bases and 5 bases respectively, with 6 bases between them. This chain uses TRBV28 with TRBJ1-1; D gene unclear. Sequencing used PBMCs. The sequence came from a woman in her sixties or seventies in good health and CMV-seropositive. The CDR3 coding sequence is TGTGCCAGCAGTTTAACTTCGACTGAAGCTTTCTTT. Its translation is CASSLTSTEAFF. The entire variable domain, with the rest obtained from reference TRBV28 and TRBJ1-1, is as follows: DVKVTQSSRYLVKRTGEKVFLECVQDMDHENMFWYRQDPGLGLRLIYFSYDVKMKEKGDIPEGYSVSREKKERFSLILESASTNQTSMYLCASSLTSTEAFFGQGTRLTVV.